One sample yielded the 8 T cell receptor beta chains listed below, sequenced in a study of technical replicates of blood from four donors (dated by TCRdb to 2016 to 2017). Receptor libraries were prepared by the immunoSEQ multiplex PCR assay. In TCRdb, the immuneACCESS table is reduced to in-frame sequences with V and J assigned. These tables do not hold every clone; where another copy was compared, an unresolved V gene accounts for under half, and the others remain unexplained. Within this sample are about 64,000 clones, with about 88% of them counted one time only. The ten most abundant clones make up about 5% of the sample. The sample was PBMCs. Source of these receptors: a human donor in good health. Some clones in this sample may be carry-over from other donors' samples.

The chain combines TRBV4-2 with TRBJ2-3; D unresolved. From germline, CDR1 is LGHNA and CDR2 YNFKEQ. V gave up 0 bases and J gave up 5 bases, with 12 bases separating them. This CDR3 has 15 residues. CDR3 sequence (DNA): TGTGCCAGCAGCCAAGATGAGAGCCGCGGAGATACGCAGTATTTT. It translates to CASSQDESRGDTQYF.

This clone was counted between two and nine times. The J gene is TRBJ1-5, the V gene TRBV21-1; TRBD1, the table's D call, lacks a check against the DNA. TRBV21-1 is a listed pseudogene. CDR3 length equals 13 residues. CDR3 DNA sequence: TGTGCCAGCAGCAATAATGGACAGTGGCCCCAGCATTTT. Residues: CASSNNGQWPQHF.

J is TRBJ1-2 and V is TRBV10-3; 9 positions agree with TRBD1. Losses at the gene ends were 5 bases for V and 2 bases for J; bases not matched to a gene: 6. Germline CDR1 ENHRY, CDR2 SYGVKD. CDR3 length: 15 amino acids. CDR3: CAISSPGTGNYGYTF. The CDR3 DNA is TGTGCCATCAGTAGTCCCGGGACAGGGAACTATGGCTACACCTTC.

This chain joins TRBV10-3 and TRBJ1-2; perhaps TRBD1 as D (6 bases). The CDR3 consists of 16 residues. Trimming shortened V by 0 bases and J by 5 bases, and 16 bases separated the two germline ends. Germline loops: CDR1 ENHRY, CDR2 SYGVKD. Written as DNA, the CDR3 is TGTGCCATCAGTGAGTCTGGATTGGACAGTCTATATGGCTACACCTTC. Translated: CAISESGLDSLYGYTF.

This clone was detected only once. The chain joins TRBV7-9 to TRBJ2-5, with D maybe TRBD2 (5 bases). Trimming pared 3 bases from V and 2 bases from J, leaving 10 bases between. The CDR3 has 14 residues. The V gene's germline CDR1 is SEHNR and CDR2 FQNEAQ (reference sequence). CDR3 residues: CASSFSREQETQYF. DNA for the CDR3: TGTGCCAGCAGCTTTTCCCGGGAACAAGAGACCCAGTACTTC.

This clone occurred once. V and J are TRBV18 and TRBJ2-5, with 13 bases lining up with TRBD2. The V and J ends lost 6 bases and 4 bases, in that order; junction bases with no gene match: 14. The CDR3 is 18 amino acids. Per germline, CDR1 KGHSH and CDR2 LQKENI. As DNA, the CDR3 is TGTGCCAGCTCGGCCGGGACTAGCGGGAAAGGGGAACGAGAGACCCAGTACTTC. Protein product: CASSAGTSGKGERETQYF.

V gene TRBV4-2 combines with J gene TRBJ2-7; D perhaps matches TRBD2 (5 bases). Germline lookup yields CDR1 LGHNA and CDR2 YNFKEQ. The CDR3 runs to 15 residues. V lost 3 bases and J 0 bases, leaving 12 bases between the germline ends. This chain's CDR3 is CASSQGGGPSYEQYF. The CDR3 DNA is TGTGCCAGCAGCCAGGGTGGCGGGCCCTCCTACGAGCAGTACTTC.

The chain joins TRBV5-1 to TRBJ2-7, with TRBD2 as a possible D gene (6 bases). V was pared by 1 base and J by 4 bases, with 15 bases between. The CDR3 spans 15 residues. CDR1 SGHRS and CDR2 YFSETQ come from the germline V gene. CDR3 nucleotide sequence: TGCGCCAGCAGCTTGAATGGGGGGACGCTTTACGAGCAGTACTTC. It encodes CASSLNGGTLYEQYF.